The following is a TCR beta chain sequence with its context. The record originates from a study of beta chain features in type 1 diabetes. Investigators reverse transcribed all isolated RNA, so they sequenced expressed TCRB transcripts. Generated by immunoSEQ multiplex PCR, the TCRdb table keeps only in-frame clones and is missing some. Of around 15,000 clones listed, approximately 55% were seen once; the top ten hold 0.46%. Germline values: CDR1 SGHRS, CDR2 YFSETQ. Trimming removed 4 bases from V and 6 bases from J, with 17 bases in between. There are 15 residues in the CDR3. This TCR derives from a woman between 18 and 29 years old in good health. This chain joins TRBV5-1 and TRBJ2-1, with TRBD2 as a possible D gene (5 bases). Sequences were obtained from stem cell memory CD4+ T cells from blood. This CDR3 is CASSHRRSGFNEQFF. CDR3 sequence (DNA): TGCGCCAGCAGCCATCGCCGGTCGGGGTTCAATGAGCAGTTCTTC.